Here is one T cell receptor (beta chain) with its context. This sample is drawn from a study of cytotoxic CD8 clonotypes in ibrutinib-treated CLL. This CDR3 has 17 amino acids. The germline CDR1 and CDR2 sequences are SGHNT and YENEEA. V gave up 0 bases and J gave up 4 bases, with 15 bases separating them. Profiling relied on immunoSEQ multiplex PCR, and the TCRdb table lists in-frame clones only, not all of them. Among about 140,000 clones listed, 60% to 85% were seen once. The sequencing used PBMCs, collected after 12 months of ibrutinib treatment. The chain recombines TRBV11-3 with TRBJ2-2, with D perhaps TRBD1 (5 bases). This receptor was identified in a human donor with chronic lymphocytic leukemia. The CDR3 DNA follows: TGTGCCAGCAGCTTAGATCTAATCGACAGCATCACCGGGGAGCTGTTTTTT. Encoded protein: CASSLDLIDSITGELFF.